This T cell receptor beta chain originates from a study of blood T cell repertoires in COVID-19. At the level of the study: PBMCs, B-cell-depleted T cells, or T cells provided the cDNA or gDNA that made up the material.

Assay used: immunoSEQ multiplex PCR; TCRdb lists only in-frame clones, some missing. The table lists roughly 190,000 clones, around nine tenths of them singletons. Material for sequencing was peripheral blood. The receptor comes from a man between 65 and 85 years old with acute or convalescent COVID-19.

CDR3 amino acids: CASARGFWDGYTF. The CDR3 DNA is TGTGCCAGCGCCCGGGGGTTTTGGGATGGCTACACCTTC. The chain uses TRBV6-5 and TRBJ1-2; maybe TRBD1 (5 bases). The length of the CDR3 is 13 residues. The V gene's germline CDR1 is MNHEY and CDR2 SVGAGI. The V end lost 8 bases, the J end lost 6 bases, and 16 bases lay between the germline ends.